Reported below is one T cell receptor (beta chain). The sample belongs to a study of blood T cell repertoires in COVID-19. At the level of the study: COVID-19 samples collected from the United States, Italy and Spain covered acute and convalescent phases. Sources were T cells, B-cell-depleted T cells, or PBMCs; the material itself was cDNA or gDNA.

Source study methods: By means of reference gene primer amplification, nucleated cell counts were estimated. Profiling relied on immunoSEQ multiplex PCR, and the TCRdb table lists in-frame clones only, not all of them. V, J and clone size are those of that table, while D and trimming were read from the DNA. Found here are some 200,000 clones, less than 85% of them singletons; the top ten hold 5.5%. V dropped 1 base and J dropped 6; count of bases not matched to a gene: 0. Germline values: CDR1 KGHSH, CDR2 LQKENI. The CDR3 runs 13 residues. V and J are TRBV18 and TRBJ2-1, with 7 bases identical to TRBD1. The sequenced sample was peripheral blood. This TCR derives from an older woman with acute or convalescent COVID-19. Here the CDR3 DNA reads TGTGCCAGCTCACCACGACAGGGCAATGAGCAGTTCTTC. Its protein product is CASSPRQGNEQFF.